This section outlines one T cell receptor beta chain sequence together with its context. Method: immunoSEQ multiplex PCR; TCRdb's copy keeps in-frame clones and lacks some. The table records about 33,000 clones, about 91% of them present only once. V was pared by 5 bases and J by 5 bases, with 12 bases between. From germline, CDR1 is MGHRA and CDR2 YSYEKL. The CDR3 runs 13 residues. The entry originates in a study of T cell changes during pregnancy in multiple sclerosis. This TCR derives from a female donor in good health, enrolled as a control in a pregnancy study. V is TRBV4-1 and J is TRBJ2-5, with D perhaps TRBD2 (6 bases). The sample in question was CD4+ T cells from peripheral blood mononuclear cells, obtained in the third trimester of pregnancy. The DNA for the CDR3 is TGCGCCAGCAGCGAGGGACTTAGGGAGACCCAGTACTTC. Translation gives CASSEGLRETQYF.